One and the same sample provided the 17 T cell receptor beta chains below, sequenced in a study of cytomegalovirus exposure and HLA in healthy donors. Clones were read by immunoSEQ multiplex PCR, and TCRdb kept only the in-frame ones, dropping some. The table shows 110,000 to 150,000 clones, with less than 95% occurring only once. Sequencing was carried out using PBMCs. The receptors come from a man aged 18 to 29 in good health and CMV-seropositive.

The chain uses TRBV11-2 and TRBJ2-1; TRBD2 might be the D (5 bases). CDR3 length: 16 amino acids. V was cut by 2 bases and J by 0 bases, with 11 bases left in between. Germline V gene sequence: CDR1 SGHAT, CDR2 FQNNGV. CDR3 sequence (DNA): TGTGCCAGCAGCTTAAGCGGACTTAGCTCCTACAATGAGCAGTTCTTC. This encodes CASSLSGLSSYNEQFF.

V is TRBV9 and J is TRBJ1-1, with D possibly matching TRBD1 (5 bases). The CDR3 totals 14 residues. The germline CDR1 and CDR2 sequences are SGDLS and YYNGEE. V was trimmed by 4 bases and J by 4 bases, leaving 14 bases between them. The DNA of the CDR3 is TGTGCCAGCAGCCCCGCTGGAGGGACCACTGAAGCTTTCTTT. Translated, it gives CASSPAGGTTEAFF.

The chain recombines TRBV27 with TRBJ1-1; 7 bases line up with TRBD1. Per germline, CDR1 MNHEY and CDR2 SMNVEV (reference sequence). V shed 1 base and J 5 bases; nucleotides not matched to a gene: 7. The CDR3 totals 15 residues. CDR3 loop: CASSLYEGASTEAFF. The CDR3 region has the DNA TGTGCCAGCAGTTTATACGAGGGGGCGTCAACTGAAGCTTTCTTT.

The gene calls are TRBV14 and TRBJ1-2; D perhaps matches TRBD1 (6 bases). CDR1 is SGHDN, CDR2 FVKESK, per germline. The V end was cut by 6 bases, the J end by 4 bases, with 24 bases between. This CDR3 is 17 amino acids long. As DNA, the CDR3 is TGTGCCAGCAGTCACCCGGGCAGGGGCCCGTTGGGCTATGGCTACACCTTC. Translation gives CASSHPGRGPLGYGYTF.

The chain carries TRBV7-9 and TRBJ2-3, with 11 bases aligning to TRBD2. V dropped 4 bases and J dropped 6; count of bases not matched to a gene: 12. Germline V gene data show CDR1 as SEHNR and CDR2 as FQNEAQ (reference sequence). The CDR3 runs to 17 residues. The CDR3 DNA reads TGTGCCAGCAGCTCCGGACTAGCGGGCCCCTGGGTTGATACGCAGTATTTT. The encoded protein is CASSSGLAGPWVDTQYF.

The chain is built from TRBV11-1 and TRBJ1-2; no firm D call. Germline V gives CDR1 SGHAT, CDR2 FQDESV (reference sequence). The CDR3 spans 15 residues. Trimming shortened V by 1 base and J by 1 base, and 10 bases separated the two germline ends. Here the CDR3 reads CASSLERRGNYGYTF. For the CDR3, the DNA is TGTGCCAGCAGCTTAGAGCGGCGGGGTAACTATGGCTACACCTTC.

This clone was seen a handful of times. The chain recombines TRBV27 with TRBJ1-5, with 7 bases lining up with TRBD1. V shed 4 bases, J shed 0 bases, and the junction held 3 bases outside the gene matches. Germline loops: CDR1 MNHEY, CDR2 SMNVEV (reference sequence). CDR3 length equals 15 residues. CDR3 sequence: CASSWTGDSNQPQHF. CDR3 DNA sequence: TGTGCCAGCAGTTGGACAGGAGATAGCAATCAGCCCCAGCATTTT.

Concerning this clone: Germline is not matched at one junction end, which may reflect a read error. The chain carries TRBV6-5 and TRBJ1-1; TRBD1 agrees at 8 bases. Germline CDR1 MNHEY, CDR2 SVGAGI. This CDR3 has 15 residues. DNA for the CDR3: TGTGCCAGCAGATACTCTACAGGGGGGAACACTGAAGCTTTCTTT. This encodes CASRYSTGGNTEAFF.

The chain links TRBV15 to TRBJ1-1; D perhaps matches TRBD1 (6 bases). The germline CDR1 and CDR2 sequences are LNHNV and YYDKDF (reference sequence). The CDR3 consists of 12 residues. The V end was cut by 6 bases, the J end by 5 bases, with 10 bases between. CDR3 nucleotides: TGTGCCACCAGACAGGGTGGAACTGAAGCTTTCTTT. Translation: CATRQGGTEAFF.

This rearrangement joins TRBV7-9 to TRBJ1-4; no clear D. The CDR3 contains 16 residues. V dropped 5 bases and J dropped 3 bases, with 16 bases sitting between them. CDR1 and CDR2 from the germline V gene are SEHNR and FQNEAQ (reference sequence). The CDR3 bases are TGTGCCAGCAGCATACTTTACAGATTCTCTAATGAAAAACTGTTTTTT. It codes for CASSILYRFSNEKLFF.

The V and J genes are TRBV28 and TRBJ1-1; D might be TRBD1 (6 bases). The CDR3 length is 14 residues. Trimming cost V 2 bases and J 6 bases, with 13 bases left between them. Germline V CDR1 and CDR2: MDHEN, SYDVKM. In DNA form, the CDR3 reads TGTGCCAGCAGTTTAAACAGGGATTCTTCTGAAGCTTTCTTT. Protein: CASSLNRDSSEAFF. The full variable domain, its missing parts supplied by reference TRBV28 and TRBJ1-1, is DVKVTQSSRYLVKRTGEKVFLECVQDMDHENMFWYRQDPGLGLRLIYFSYDVKMKEKGDIPEGYSVSREKKERFSLILESASTNQTSMYLCASSLNRDSSEAFFGQGTRLTVV.

The chain couples TRBV2 to TRBJ2-2; D is ambiguous. The CDR3 is 14 amino acids. The V end was cut by 5 bases, the J end by 2 bases, with 9 bases between. Germline loops: CDR1 SNHLY, CDR2 FYNNEI. The CDR3 reads CASSRSKNTGELFF. The CDR3 nucleotides read TGTGCCAGCAGTCGTAGCAAAAACACCGGGGAGCTGTTTTTT. Full variable domain (missing parts from reference TRBV2 and TRBJ2-2): EPEVTQTPSHQVTQMGQEVILRCVPISNHLYFYWYRQILGQKVEFLVSFYNNEISEKSEIFDDQFSVERPDGSNFTLKIRSTKLEDSAMYFCASSRSKNTGELFFGEGSRLTVL.

The rearrangement uses TRBV28 and TRBJ2-7; D may be TRBD1 (6 bases). Germline CDR1 is MDHEN and CDR2 is SYDVKM. Trimming cost V 4 bases and J 2 bases, with 6 bases left between them. This CDR3 region has 12 residues. CDR3 DNA sequence: TGTGCCAGCAGTTACAGGGCCTACGAGCAGTACTTC. It specifies CASSYRAYEQYF.

V and J are TRBV6-1 and TRBJ1-4; possibly TRBD1 for D (5 bases). The CDR3 totals 17 residues. The germline V gene encodes CDR1 MNHNS and CDR2 SASEGT. Trimming cost V 1 base and J 0 bases, with 12 bases left between them. CDR3: CASSEDVTVATNEKLFF. CDR3 DNA sequence: TGTGCCAGCAGTGAAGATGTGACAGTAGCAACTAATGAAAAACTGTTTTTT.

The rearrangement links TRBV19 to TRBJ1-6; 9 bases fit TRBD1. Germline V gene sequence: CDR1 LNHDA, CDR2 SQIVND (reference sequence). The ends lost 10 bases at V and 7 bases at J; junction bases unmatched: 14. The CDR3 has 16 amino acids. CDR3: CATNPTTGGRNSPLHF. The DNA of the CDR3 is TGTGCCACCAACCCCACGACAGGGGGAAGAAATTCACCCCTCCACTTT.

The J gene is TRBJ2-4, the V gene TRBV9, with TRBD1 identical over 9 bases. Trimming at V came to 3 bases and at J to 8 bases, leaving 9 bases not matched to a gene. Per germline, CDR1 SGDLS and CDR2 YYNGEE. The CDR3 is made up of 15 amino acids. The DNA of the CDR3 is TGTGCCAGCAGCGAGGGACAGGGAGACTCGGACATTCAGTACTTC. Translation gives CASSEGQGDSDIQYF. Looking up the rest from reference TRBV9 and TRBJ2-4 gives the full variable domain: DSGVTQTPKHLITATGQRVTLRCSPRSGDLSVYWYQQSLDQGLQFLIQYYNGEERAKGNILERFSAQQFPDLHSELNLSSLELGDSALYFCASSEGQGDSDIQYFGAGTRLSVL.

This clone is a singleton in its sample. The chain links TRBV29-1 to TRBJ1-6; a possible D gene is TRBD1 (6 bases). V was pared by 6 bases and J by 10 bases, with 16 bases between. This CDR3 is 13 amino acids long. Germline assignment: CDR1 SQVTM and CDR2 ANQGSEA. The CDR3 sequence: CSVQQGSGSPLHF. CDR3 DNA: TGCAGCGTGCAACAGGGCTCGGGGTCACCCCTCCACTTT.